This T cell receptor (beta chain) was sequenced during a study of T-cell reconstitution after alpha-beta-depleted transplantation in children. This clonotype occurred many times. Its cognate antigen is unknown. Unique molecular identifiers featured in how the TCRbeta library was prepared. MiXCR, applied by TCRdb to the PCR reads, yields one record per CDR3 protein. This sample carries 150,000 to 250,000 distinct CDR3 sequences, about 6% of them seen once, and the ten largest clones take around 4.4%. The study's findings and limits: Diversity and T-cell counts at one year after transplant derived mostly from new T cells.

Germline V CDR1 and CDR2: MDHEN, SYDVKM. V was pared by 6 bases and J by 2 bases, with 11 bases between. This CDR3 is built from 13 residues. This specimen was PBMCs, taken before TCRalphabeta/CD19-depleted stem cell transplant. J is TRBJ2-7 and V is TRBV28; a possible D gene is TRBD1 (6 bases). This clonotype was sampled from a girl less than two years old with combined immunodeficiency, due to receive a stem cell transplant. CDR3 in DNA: TGTGCCAGCAGGCAGGGGTTTCCCTACGAGCAGTACTTC. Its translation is CASRQGFPYEQYF.